The 31 T cell receptor beta chains in this list originate from one sample, sequenced in a study of T-cell reconstitution after alpha-beta-depleted transplantation in children. Preparation of the TCRbeta library used unique molecular identifiers. TCRdb re-called the PCR reads with MiXCR, one entry per CDR3 protein. The sample carries roughly 160,000 distinct CDR3 sequences, 11% recorded once. The material sequenced was PBMCs, taken before TCRalphabeta/CD19-depleted stem cell transplant. These TCRs come from a boy between 2 and 10 years old with acute myeloid leukemia, due to receive a stem cell transplant.

J is TRBJ2-3 and V is TRBV7-9; D not resolved. Germline V gene sequence: CDR1 SEHNR, CDR2 FQNEAQ (reference sequence). V dropped 5 bases and J dropped 2 bases, with 8 bases sitting between them. This CDR3 has 13 amino acids. CDR3 sequence reads: CASSPKDTDTQYF. For the CDR3, the DNA is TGTGCCAGCAGCCCCAAAGACACAGATACGCAGTATTTT. The full variable domain, its missing parts supplied by reference TRBV7-9 and TRBJ2-3, is DTGVSQNPRHKITKRGQNVTFRCDPISEHNRLYWYRQTLGQGPEFLTYFQNEAQLEKSRLLSDRFSAERPKGSFSTLEIQRTEQGDSAMYLCASSPKDTDTQYFGPGTRLTVL.

This rearrangement joins TRBV4-1 to TRBJ2-1; tentative D call: TRBD2 (8 bases). Germline lookup yields CDR1 MGHRA and CDR2 YSYEKL. Trimming took off 9 bases at V and 8 bases at J, with 14 bases between the two ends. The CDR3 is 12 residues long. The CDR3 DNA is TGCGCCAGTTCCGGGAGGGGGCATGAGCAGTTCTTC. This encodes CASSGRGHEQFF.

This clonotype was found many times. The chain uses TRBV11-2 and TRBJ1-1; D is ambiguous. CDR1 is SGHAT, CDR2 FQNNGV, per germline. The germline V and J ends were trimmed by 4 bases and 3 bases, with 15 bases remaining between them. The CDR3 covers 15 residues. The CDR3 here is CASSWEQVKDTEAFF. Written as DNA, the CDR3 is TGTGCCAGCAGCTGGGAGCAGGTAAAGGACACTGAAGCTTTCTTT.

This clonotype was detected many times. The chain joins TRBV12-3 or TRBV12-4 to TRBJ2-7; D call uncertain. The CDR3 totals 12 residues. Trimming pared 3 bases from V and 2 bases from J, leaving 5 bases between. CDR3 coding DNA: TGTGCCAGCAGTTTGGGGACCTACGAGCAGTACTTC. This sequence encodes CASSLGTYEQYF.

This clonotype occurred many times. V usage is TRBV12-3 or TRBV12-4 and J usage is TRBJ1-1; TRBD1 matches 7 bases. The CDR3 is made up of 14 amino acids. The V segment lost 5 bases and the J segment 6 bases; nucleotides outside the gene matches: 9. CDR3 DNA: TGTGCCAGCAGTCCAGGGGGTTACTTCGCTGAAGCTTTCTTT. Amino acid sequence: CASSPGGYFAEAFF.

In DNA, the CDR3 is TGCAGTGCTAGAGATCTTAAATTTCAGTCAGGGGTTAATCGCAATCAGCCCCAGCATTTT. The encoded protein is CSARDLKFQSGVNRNQPQHF. The chain employs TRBV20-1 and TRBJ1-5; D possibly corresponds to TRBD1 (6 bases). With 0 bases removed from V and 2 bases from J, the gap between germline ends came to 26 bases. This CDR3 has 20 residues. In germline, CDR1 is DFQATT, CDR2 SNEGSKA (reference sequence).

This clonotype appeared many times. The V gene is TRBV4-2, the J gene TRBJ1-2; D is perhaps TRBD1 (5 bases). This CDR3 contains 17 residues. V was trimmed by 3 bases and J by 0 bases, leaving 17 bases between them. Germline V lookup: CDR1 LGHNA, CDR2 YNFKEQ. CDR3 nucleotide sequence: TGTGCCAGCAGCCAGGATTTCAAAATGGGGGCTAACTATGGCTACACCTTC. As protein: CASSQDFKMGANYGYTF.

This clonotype was seen at least ten times. The chain couples TRBV15 to TRBJ2-5, with D perhaps assigned TRBD1 or TRBD2 (6 bases each). With 6 bases removed from V and 8 bases from J, the gap between germline ends came to 19 bases. The CDR3 is made up of 14 amino acids. From germline, CDR1 is LNHNV and CDR2 YYDKDF (reference sequence). The CDR3 region is CATSIVGGPGTQYF. The CDR3 bases are TGTGCCACCAGTATAGTCGGGGGCCCAGGAACCCAGTACTTC.

In this sample, this clonotype turned up many times. The chain links TRBV7-6 to TRBJ1-5; unclear D gene. Trimming stripped 8 bases from V and 6 bases from J, with 11 bases between. Germline V gene lookup returns CDR1 SGHVS and CDR2 FNYEAQ. This CDR3 is 12 amino acids long. The DNA of the CDR3 is TGTGCCAGCGGTTTTCCCGGTCAGCCCCAGCATTTT. Residues: CASGFPGQPQHF.

This clonotype has a count of ten or more. This chain uses TRBV15 with TRBJ1-4; 8 bases match TRBD1. CDR3 size: 13 residues. The germline CDR1 and CDR2 sequences are LNHNV and YYDKDF (reference sequence). V dropped 3 bases and J dropped 6; count of bases not matched to a gene: 0. The CDR3 nucleotides read TGTGCCACCAGCAGGGACAGGGATGAAAAACTGTTTTTT. Encoded protein: CATSRDRDEKLFF.

This clonotype occurred many times. The V and J genes are TRBV6-2 or TRBV6-3 and TRBJ1-2, with D unresolved. In germline, CDR1 is MNHEY, CDR2 SVGEGT. V lost 0 bases and J 8 bases, leaving 10 bases between the germline ends. CDR3 size: 13 residues. CDR3 amino acids: CASSYSPGIGYTF. The CDR3 DNA reads as TGTGCCAGCAGTTACTCGCCAGGCATCGGCTACACCTTC.

The genes are TRBV27 and TRBJ1-2, with unresolved D. From germline, CDR1 is MNHEY and CDR2 SMNVEV (reference sequence). The length of the CDR3 is 16 residues. The V gene lost 0 bases and the J gene lost 3 bases, with 14 bases spanning the gap. CDR3 bases: TGTGCCAGCAGTTTATCCCCGCGGGGTACGGACTATGGCTACACCTTC. Its translation is CASSLSPRGTDYGYTF.

This clonotype was seen repeatedly, ten times or more. This rearrangement joins TRBV28 to TRBJ2-3; 8 bases align to TRBD1. Germline-derived CDR1 and CDR2 are MDHEN and SYDVKM. With 5 bases clipped from V and 1 base from J, the junction kept 8 bases outside the gene matches. CDR3 length: 16 residues. The CDR3 reads CASSPPGQGGTDTQYF. For the CDR3, the DNA is TGTGCCAGCAGTCCCCCCGGACAGGGAGGCACAGATACGCAGTATTTT.

The chain has TRBV19 and TRBJ1-5; D gene ambiguous. This CDR3 is built from 14 residues. Deletions cut 6 bases from V and 2 bases from J, with 11 bases between. Germline V lookup: CDR1 LNHDA, CDR2 SQIVND (reference sequence). Here the CDR3 reads CASSTDGRNQPQHF. The DNA of the CDR3 is TGTGCCAGTAGCACCGACGGACGCAATCAGCCCCAGCATTTT.

The rearrangement joins TRBV12-3 or TRBV12-4 to TRBJ2-2, with TRBD1 as a possible D gene (5 bases). This CDR3 region has 13 residues. Trimming removed 3 bases at V and 6 bases at J, with 8 bases between. CDR3 sequence reads: CASSFRTPGELFF. CDR3 sequence (DNA): TGTGCCAGCAGTTTTAGGACACCCGGGGAGCTGTTTTTT.

There are many counts of this clonotype. The gene calls are TRBV20-1 and TRBJ1-5; 7 bases are shared with TRBD1. The CDR3 extends over 13 amino acids. V lost 2 bases to trimming and J lost 5 bases; unmatched junction nucleotides: 3. Germline CDR1 is DFQATT and CDR2 is SNEGSKA (reference sequence). The CDR3 DNA sequence: TGCAGTGCTAGAAGACAGGGAGATCAGCCCCAGCATTTT. Its protein product is CSARRQGDQPQHF.

There are many counts of this clonotype. The chain couples TRBV29-1 to TRBJ2-7; 8 nucleotides line up with TRBD2. The J segment lost 4 bases and the V segment lost 4 bases, leaving 9 bases of the junction unmatched. Germline CDR1 SQVTM, CDR2 ANQGSEA. The length of the CDR3 is 14 residues. The CDR3 spells CSVASGGTLYEQYF. CDR3 DNA sequence: TGCAGCGTTGCCTCGGGAGGGACTCTGTACGAGCAGTACTTC.

Many counts were recorded for this clonotype. A junction end diverges from the germline sequence, so it may reflect a read error. V and J are TRBV7-7 and TRBJ2-3, with D hard to call. Germline CDR1 SSHAT, CDR2 FNYEAQ (reference sequence). This CDR3 contains 13 residues. The CDR3 loop is CASSLTAQDTQYF. For the CDR3, the DNA is TGTGCTAGCAGCTTGACTGCCCAGGATACGCAGTATTTT.

This clonotype was detected a few times. A read error may account for a junction end that differs from germline. The chain carries TRBV3-1 and TRBJ1-5; TRBD1 matches at 9 bases. The CDR3 is made up of 15 amino acids. In germline, CDR1 is LGHDT, CDR2 YNNKEL (reference sequence). The CDR3 sequence: CATSHGTGPNQPQHF. The CDR3 bases are TGTGCCACCAGCCACGGGACAGGGCCCAATCAGCCCCAGCATTTT.

This clonotype was recorded many times. V and J are TRBV7-9 and TRBJ2-1, with 7 bases identical to TRBD1. The CDR3 is 14 residues long. V lost 5 bases to trimming and J lost 8 bases; unmatched junction nucleotides: 9. Per germline, CDR1 SEHNR and CDR2 FQNEAQ (reference sequence). CDR3 DNA sequence: TGTGCCAGCAGCCCGGTGACAGGGCCCGATGAGCAGTTCTTC. Encoded protein: CASSPVTGPDEQFF.

This clonotype occurred many times. This sequence joins TRBV10-2 and TRBJ1-4; the match to TRBD1 covers 9 bases. Germline trimming cut 7 bases from V and 8 bases from J; bases unmatched to any gene: 8. CDR3 size: 14 residues. Germline assignment: CDR1 WSHSY and CDR2 SAAADI. This CDR3 reads CASTPGQGEEKLFF. The CDR3, as DNA: TGCGCCAGCACTCCGGGACAGGGTGAAGAAAAACTGTTTTTT.

This chain links TRBV30 with TRBJ1-1; 10 bases agree with TRBD1. The CDR3 runs 16 residues. V shed 0 bases and J 5 bases; nucleotides not matched to a gene: 9. The germline gives CDR1 GTSNPN, CDR2 SVGIG (reference sequence). This chain's CDR3 is CAWSVALGQGGTEAFF. CDR3 in DNA: TGTGCCTGGAGTGTGGCTCTAGGACAGGGGGGGACTGAAGCTTTCTTT.

About this clonotype itself: A much larger clonotype is one base distant, so this may be a read error. J is TRBJ2-7 and V is TRBV3-1; D is possibly TRBD1 (6 bases). There are 13 residues in the CDR3. Germline CDR1 is LGHDT and CDR2 is YNNKEL (reference sequence). This chain's CDR3 is CGSSLMTGYEQYF. CDR3 nucleotides: TGTGGCAGCAGCCTGATGACAGGCTACGAGCAGTACTTC.

This clonotype appeared many times. The junction departs from germline at one end; a sequencing error may be responsible. This rearrangement joins TRBV20-1 to TRBJ1-6; D gene unclear. CDR1 is DFQATT, CDR2 SNEGSKA, per germline (reference sequence). The CDR3 extends over 17 amino acids. CDR3 in DNA: TGCAGTGCTAGCGTCAGCCCATACCCTTCCTATAATTCACCCTTCCACTTT. Protein product: CSASVSPYPSYNSPFHF.

In this sample, this clonotype turned up many times. The chain links TRBV7-8 to TRBJ2-7; D is possibly TRBD1 (6 bases). The germline V and J ends were trimmed by 4 bases and 0 bases, with 16 bases remaining between them. Per the germline V gene, CDR1 is SGHVS and CDR2 is FQNEAQ. This CDR3 has 16 amino acids. The CDR3, as DNA: TGTGCCAGCAGCTCCCTTAGGGACACAGTCTCCTACGAGCAGTACGTC. Protein: CASSSLRDTVSYEQYV.

This clonotype was seen repeatedly, ten times or more. The J gene is TRBJ2-1, the V gene TRBV3-1; D is unclear. CDR1 is LGHDT and CDR2 is YNNKEL in the germline V gene (reference sequence). V was trimmed by 0 bases and J by 6 bases, leaving 6 bases between them. The CDR3 contains 13 residues. The CDR3 DNA reads TGTGCCAGCAGCCAAGAGGTCATCAATGAGCAGTTCTTC. Translated: CASSQEVINEQFF.

This clonotype was detected ten times or more. The CDR3, as DNA: TGTGCCAGCAGTTACTCGACTACTAGCTTGTACAATGAGCAGTTCTTC. This sequence encodes CASSYSTTSLYNEQFF. The gene calls are TRBV6-5 and TRBJ2-1; D is perhaps TRBD2 (6 bases). V was cut by 0 bases and J by 4 bases, with 13 bases left in between. CDR3 length equals 16 residues. CDR1 and CDR2 (germline): MNHEY, SVGAGI.

This clonotype was counted ten times or more. The genes are TRBV2 and TRBJ2-2; no clear D gene. The germline CDR1 and CDR2 sequences are SNHLY and FYNNEI. V lost 3 bases and J 4 bases, leaving 9 bases between the germline ends. This CDR3 region has 14 residues. This CDR3 is CASSDPGATGELFF. The DNA of the CDR3 is TGTGCCAGCAGTGATCCCGGAGCCACCGGGGAGCTGTTTTTT.

This clonotype was detected many times. CDR3 loop: CSVGQDNQPQHF. As DNA, the CDR3 is TGCAGCGTTGGACAGGACAATCAGCCCCAGCATTTT. This chain links TRBV29-1 with TRBJ1-5, with a weak D call TRBD1 (6 bases). Germline CDR1 reads SQVTM; CDR2 reads ANQGSEA. The CDR3 spans 12 residues. Trimming pared 4 bases from V and 3 bases from J, leaving 7 bases between.

CDR3 DNA: TGCGCCAGCAGCTTTCCTGCCGGGGAGCTGTTTTTT. Residues: CASSFPAGELFF. The J gene is TRBJ2-2, the V gene TRBV5-1; D is uncertain. With 2 bases removed from V and 6 bases from J, the gap between germline ends came to 5 bases. Germline V lookup: CDR1 SGHRS, CDR2 YFSETQ. The CDR3 has 12 residues.

In its sample, this clonotype was seen many times. This chain joins TRBV6-5 and TRBJ2-1; 7 nucleotides line up with TRBD2. V lost 0 bases, J lost 6 bases, and 2 bases stayed unmatched. The CDR3 spans 14 residues. Germline V gene lookup returns CDR1 MNHEY and CDR2 SVGAGI. The CDR3 loop is CASSYSGEGNEQFF. The DNA of the CDR3 is TGTGCCAGCAGTTACTCCGGGGAGGGCAATGAGCAGTTCTTC.